This TCR beta chain was obtained from a study of PD-1 blockade in classical Hodgkin lymphoma. Documented time point: cycle 4 day 1 (C4D1), after 6 weeks of nivolumab. Each of the patients experienced relapse following autologous stem cell transplantation, and their brentuximab vedotin exposure differed. TCRdb keeps only in-frame clones here, not all; method: immunoSEQ multiplex PCR. The sample consists of tens of thousands of clones, around 74% of them appearing once. With respect to this clone: The antigen is unknown.

CDR1 and CDR2 (germline): KGHSH, LQKENI. V gave up 3 bases and J gave up 0 bases, with 9 bases separating them. This CDR3 has 15 amino acids. Regarding the study as a whole: Diversity in CD4+ TCRs, unlike that measured in CD8+ TCRs, had risen significantly by C4D1. TCR diversity at baseline was reported to be reduced in newly diagnosed patients relative to healthy donors. Before treatment, complete responders showed about the same diversity as newly diagnosed patients.

The source was peripheral blood mononuclear cells (PBMCs), collected before the fourth cycle of nivolumab. V usage is TRBV18 and J usage is TRBJ1-5; D ambiguous. The sequence was obtained from a human donor with classical Hodgkin lymphoma. DNA of the CDR3: TGTGCCAGCTCACCTTTAGCCGATAGCAATCAGCCCCAGCATTTT. Amino acids: CASSPLADSNQPQHF.